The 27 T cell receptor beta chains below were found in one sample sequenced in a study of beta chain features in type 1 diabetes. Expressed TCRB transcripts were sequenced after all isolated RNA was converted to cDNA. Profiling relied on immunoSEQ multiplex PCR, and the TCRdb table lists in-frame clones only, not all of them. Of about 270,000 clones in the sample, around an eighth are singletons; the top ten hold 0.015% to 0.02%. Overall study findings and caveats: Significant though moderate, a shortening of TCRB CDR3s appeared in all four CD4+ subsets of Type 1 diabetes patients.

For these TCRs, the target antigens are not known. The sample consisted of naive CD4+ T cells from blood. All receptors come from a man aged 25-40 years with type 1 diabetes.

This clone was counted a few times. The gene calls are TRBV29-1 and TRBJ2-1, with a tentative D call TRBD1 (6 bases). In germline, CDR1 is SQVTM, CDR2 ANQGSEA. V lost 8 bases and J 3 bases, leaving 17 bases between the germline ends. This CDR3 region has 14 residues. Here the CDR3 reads CSFYKDSNYNEQFF. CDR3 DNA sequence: TGCAGCTTTTATAAGGACAGTAACTACAATGAGCAGTTCTTC.

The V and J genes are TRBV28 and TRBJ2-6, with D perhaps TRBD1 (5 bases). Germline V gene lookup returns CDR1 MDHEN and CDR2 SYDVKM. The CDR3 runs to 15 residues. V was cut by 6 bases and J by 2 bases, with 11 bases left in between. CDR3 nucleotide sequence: TGTGCCAGCAGGCTCCAGGGTGCTGGGGCCAACGTCCTGACTTTC. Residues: CASRLQGAGANVLTF.

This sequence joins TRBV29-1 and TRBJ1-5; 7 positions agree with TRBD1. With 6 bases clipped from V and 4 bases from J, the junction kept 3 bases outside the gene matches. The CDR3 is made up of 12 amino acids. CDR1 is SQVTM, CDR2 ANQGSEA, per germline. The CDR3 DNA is TGCAGCGTAAGACAGGGAAATCAGCCCCAGCATTTT. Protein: CSVRQGNQPQHF.

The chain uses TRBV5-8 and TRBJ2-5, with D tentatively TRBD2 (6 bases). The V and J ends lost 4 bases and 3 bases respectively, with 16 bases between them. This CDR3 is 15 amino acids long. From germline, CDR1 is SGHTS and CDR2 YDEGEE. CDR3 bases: TGTGCCAGCAGCGCCTGGTCGGGAGAAGAAGAGACCCAGTACTTC. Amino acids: CASSAWSGEEETQYF.

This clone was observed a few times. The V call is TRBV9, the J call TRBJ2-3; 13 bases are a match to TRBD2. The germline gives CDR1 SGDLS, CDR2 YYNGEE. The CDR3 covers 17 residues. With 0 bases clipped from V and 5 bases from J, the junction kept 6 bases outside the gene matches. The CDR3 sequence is CASSVEWTSGSGDTQYF. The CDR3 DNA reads TGTGCCAGCAGCGTAGAGTGGACTAGCGGGAGTGGAGATACGCAGTATTTT.

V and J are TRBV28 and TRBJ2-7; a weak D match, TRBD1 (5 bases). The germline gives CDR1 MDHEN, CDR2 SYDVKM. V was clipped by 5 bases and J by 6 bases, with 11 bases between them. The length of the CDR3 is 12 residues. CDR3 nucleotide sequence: TGTGCCAGCAGTCTTCGGACACTCGAGCAGTACTTC. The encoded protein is CASSLRTLEQYF.

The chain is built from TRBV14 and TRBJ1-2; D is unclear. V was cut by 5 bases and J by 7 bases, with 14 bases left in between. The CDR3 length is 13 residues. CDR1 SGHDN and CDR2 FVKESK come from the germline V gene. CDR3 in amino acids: CASSKSLEGGYTF. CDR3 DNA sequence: TGTGCCAGCAGCAAGTCGCTGGAGGGTGGCTACACCTTC.

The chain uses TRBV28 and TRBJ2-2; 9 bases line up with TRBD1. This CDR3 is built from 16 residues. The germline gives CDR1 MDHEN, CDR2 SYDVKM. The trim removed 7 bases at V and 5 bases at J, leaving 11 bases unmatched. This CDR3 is CASTPVGTGQTGELFF. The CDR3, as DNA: TGTGCCAGCACCCCTGTGGGGACAGGGCAAACCGGGGAGCTGTTTTTT.

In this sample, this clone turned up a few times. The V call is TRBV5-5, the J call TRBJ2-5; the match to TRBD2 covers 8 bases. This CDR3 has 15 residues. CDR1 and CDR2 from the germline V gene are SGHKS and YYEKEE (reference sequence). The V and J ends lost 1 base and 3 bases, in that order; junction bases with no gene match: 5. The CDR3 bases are TGTGCCAGCAGCTTGAGGGGACTAGAGGAAGAGACCCAGTACTTC. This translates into CASSLRGLEEETQYF.

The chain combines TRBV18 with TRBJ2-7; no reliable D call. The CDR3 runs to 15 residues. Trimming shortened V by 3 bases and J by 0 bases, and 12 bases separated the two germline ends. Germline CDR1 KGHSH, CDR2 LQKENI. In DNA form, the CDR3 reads TGTGCCAGCTCACCGACACCTCATGGCTCCTACGAGCAGTACTTC. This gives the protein CASSPTPHGSYEQYF.

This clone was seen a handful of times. CDR3: CASSPPRGLTGELFF. In DNA form, the CDR3 reads TGTGCCAGCAGCCCTCCCCGGGGACTAACCGGGGAGCTGTTTTTT. The rearrangement links TRBV11-3 to TRBJ2-2; 7 nucleotides align to TRBD2. V was clipped by 5 bases and J by 5 bases; unmatched bases: 8. This CDR3 has 15 amino acids. Germline V lookup: CDR1 SGHNT, CDR2 YENEEA.

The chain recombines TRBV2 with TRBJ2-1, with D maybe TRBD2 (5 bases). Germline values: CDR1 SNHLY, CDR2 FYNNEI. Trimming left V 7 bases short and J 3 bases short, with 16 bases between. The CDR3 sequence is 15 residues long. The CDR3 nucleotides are TGTGCCAGCAACACGGTCGGGAACCTCTACAATGAGCAGTTCTTC. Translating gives CASNTVGNLYNEQFF.

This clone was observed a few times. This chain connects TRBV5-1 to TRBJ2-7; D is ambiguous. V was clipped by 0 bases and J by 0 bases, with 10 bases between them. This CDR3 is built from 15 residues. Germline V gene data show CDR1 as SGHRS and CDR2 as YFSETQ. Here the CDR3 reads CASSLGGPSSYEQYF. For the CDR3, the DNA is TGCGCCAGCAGCTTGGGTGGGCCAAGCTCCTACGAGCAGTACTTC.

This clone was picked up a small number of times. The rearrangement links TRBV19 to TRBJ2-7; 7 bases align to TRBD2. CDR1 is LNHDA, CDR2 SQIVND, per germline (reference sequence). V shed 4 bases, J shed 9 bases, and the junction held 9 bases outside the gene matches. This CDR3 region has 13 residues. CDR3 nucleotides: TGTGCCAGTAGTAACCGACAGCGGGAACGGCAGTACTTC. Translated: CASSNRQRERQYF.

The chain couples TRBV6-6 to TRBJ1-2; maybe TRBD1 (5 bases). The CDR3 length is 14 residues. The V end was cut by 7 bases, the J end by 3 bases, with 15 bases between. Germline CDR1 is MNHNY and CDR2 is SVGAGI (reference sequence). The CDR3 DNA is TGTGCCAGCACCGAAGCCGAGACAGACTATGGCTACACCTTC. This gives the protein CASTEAETDYGYTF.

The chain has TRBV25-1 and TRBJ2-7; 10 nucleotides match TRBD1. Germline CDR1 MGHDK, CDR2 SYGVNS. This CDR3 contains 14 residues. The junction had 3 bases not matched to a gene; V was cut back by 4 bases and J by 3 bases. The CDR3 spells CASSAGDRGYEQYF. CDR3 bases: TGTGCCAGCAGTGCCGGGGACAGGGGCTACGAGCAGTACTTC.

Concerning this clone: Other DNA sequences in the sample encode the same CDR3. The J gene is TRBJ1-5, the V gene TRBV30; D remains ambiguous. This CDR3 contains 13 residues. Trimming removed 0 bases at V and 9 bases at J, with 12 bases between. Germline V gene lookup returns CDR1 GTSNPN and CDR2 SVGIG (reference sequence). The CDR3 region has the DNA TGTGCCTGGAGTGTAGATGGGGAGCGGCCCCAGCATTTT. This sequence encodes CAWSVDGERPQHF.

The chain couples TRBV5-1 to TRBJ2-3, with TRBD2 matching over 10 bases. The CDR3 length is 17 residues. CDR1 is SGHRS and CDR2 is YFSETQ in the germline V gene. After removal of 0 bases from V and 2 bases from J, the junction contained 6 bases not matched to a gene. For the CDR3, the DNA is TGCGCCAGCAGCTTGGAGGCTAGCGGGAGCCTCACAGATACGCAGTATTTT. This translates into CASSLEASGSLTDTQYF.

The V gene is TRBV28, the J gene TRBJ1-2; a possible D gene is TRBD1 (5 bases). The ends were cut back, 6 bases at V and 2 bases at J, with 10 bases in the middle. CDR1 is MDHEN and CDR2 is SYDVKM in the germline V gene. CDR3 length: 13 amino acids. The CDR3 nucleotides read TGTGCCAGCAGCTCACGGGGGAACTATGGCTACACCTTC. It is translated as CASSSRGNYGYTF.

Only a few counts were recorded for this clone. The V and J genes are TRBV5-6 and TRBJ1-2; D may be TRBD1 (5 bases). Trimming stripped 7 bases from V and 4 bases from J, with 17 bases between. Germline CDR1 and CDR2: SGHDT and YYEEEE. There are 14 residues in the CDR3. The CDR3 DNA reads TGTGCCAGCGGCCTTTTTCGACAGCCCTATGGCTACACCTTC. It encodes CASGLFRQPYGYTF.

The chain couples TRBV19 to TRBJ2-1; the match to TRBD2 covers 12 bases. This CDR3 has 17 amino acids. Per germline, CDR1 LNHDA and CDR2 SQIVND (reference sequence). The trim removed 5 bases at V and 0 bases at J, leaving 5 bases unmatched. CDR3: CASSPQTSGSSYNEQFF. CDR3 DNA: TGTGCCAGTAGTCCCCAGACTAGCGGGAGCTCCTACAATGAGCAGTTCTTC.

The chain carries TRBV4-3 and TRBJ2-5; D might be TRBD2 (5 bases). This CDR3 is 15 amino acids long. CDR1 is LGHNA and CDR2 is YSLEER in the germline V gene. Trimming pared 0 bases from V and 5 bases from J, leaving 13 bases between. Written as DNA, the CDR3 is TGCGCCAGCAGCCAAGAAGGTAACCGAGGGGAGACCCAGTACTTC. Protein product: CASSQEGNRGETQYF.

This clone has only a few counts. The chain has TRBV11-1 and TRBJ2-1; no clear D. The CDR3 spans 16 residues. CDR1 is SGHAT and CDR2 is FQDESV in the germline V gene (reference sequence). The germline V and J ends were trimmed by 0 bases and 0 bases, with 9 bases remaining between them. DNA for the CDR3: TGTGCCAGCAGCTTAGCTAATCCCAGCTCCTACAATGAGCAGTTCTTC. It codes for CASSLANPSSYNEQFF. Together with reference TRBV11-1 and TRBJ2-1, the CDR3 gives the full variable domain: EAEVAQSPRYKITEKSQAVAFWCDPISGHATLYWYRQILGQGPELLVQFQDESVVDDSQLPKDRFSAERLKGVDSTLKIQPAELGDSAMYLCASSLANPSSYNEQFFGPGTRLTVL.

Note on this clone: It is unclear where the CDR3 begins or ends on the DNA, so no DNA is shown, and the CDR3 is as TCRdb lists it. Here the CDR3 reads CASSSSTGRGHDQPQHF. The chain couples TRBV28 to TRBJ1-5; TRBD1 is the table's D call and was not checked against the DNA. Both ends counted, the CDR3 spans 17 residues. Germline CDR1 is MDHEN and CDR2 is SYDVKM.

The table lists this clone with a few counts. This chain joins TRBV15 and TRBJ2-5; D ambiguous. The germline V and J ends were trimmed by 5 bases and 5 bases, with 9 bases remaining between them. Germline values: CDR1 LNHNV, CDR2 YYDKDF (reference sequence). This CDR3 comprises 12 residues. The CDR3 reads CATSHFAETQYF. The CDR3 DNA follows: TGTGCCACCAGCCATTTCGCGGAGACCCAGTACTTC.

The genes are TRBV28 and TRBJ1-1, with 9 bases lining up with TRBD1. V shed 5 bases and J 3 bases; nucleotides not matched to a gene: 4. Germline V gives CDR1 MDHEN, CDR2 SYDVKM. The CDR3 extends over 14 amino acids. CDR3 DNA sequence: TGTGCCAGCAGTCCAAGGGACAGGGACACTGAAGCTTTCTTT. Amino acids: CASSPRDRDTEAFF.

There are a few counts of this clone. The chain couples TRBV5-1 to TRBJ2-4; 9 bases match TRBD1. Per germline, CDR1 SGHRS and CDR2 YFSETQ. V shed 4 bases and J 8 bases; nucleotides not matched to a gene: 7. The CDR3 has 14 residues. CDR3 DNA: TGCGCCAGCAGCGCCGGGACAGGGTGGGACATTCAGTACTTC. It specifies CASSAGTGWDIQYF.